This T cell receptor (beta chain) was retrieved from a study of T cell clones after liver transplantation. Study context: Post-transplant blood was tracked for graft-donor-reactive T cell clones identified in a pre-transplant mixed lymphocyte reaction. Subjects received no induction therapy and standard immunosuppression until randomization at 12-24 months post-transplant.

Sequencing used immunoSEQ multiplex PCR; TCRdb keeps in-frame clones, though not all of them. The sample lists under 60,000 clones, approximately 77% occurring once. Study conclusions and caveats: Low donor cell numbers restricted donor-reactive repertoire measurement in a couple of subjects. These preliminary findings come from unstandardized post-transplant sampling times.

Trimming removed 0 bases at V and 4 bases at J, with 15 bases between. Germline values: CDR1 MNHEY, CDR2 SVGAGI. There are 16 residues in the CDR3. As for this clone: Its antigen is not identified.

The V call is TRBV6-5, the J call TRBJ1-1; unclear D gene. The source is a human patient who received a liver transplant. A share of the T cells may be of graft donor origin. Sample: CD4+ T cells from blood, taken at the 22-month timepoint. CDR3 nucleotides: TGTGCCAGCAGTTACTCGACTAGTTTGGGATCCACTGAAGCTTTCTTT. Translation gives CASSYSTSLGSTEAFF.